The T cell receptor beta chain described here comes from a study of neurological immune-mediated disorders. Background on the study: The roughly 34 multiple sclerosis patients comprised approximately 30 relapsing-remitting and 3 secondary progressive cases. Study-wide results and limits: With the multiple sclerosis repertoire cluster, none of the clinical or MRI features showed an association. HTLV-1-associated myelopathy had the most TCR clonal expansion, whereas multiple sclerosis had the least (lower than in healthy controls).

CDR1 is SQVTM and CDR2 is ANQGSEA in the germline V gene. V was shortened by 7 bases and J by 2 bases, with 20 bases between the two germline ends. The CDR3 length is 16 residues. This clonotype was seen many times. Its antigen is unidentified. Synthesis of cDNA was carried out by template-switch 5'RACE. The reaction used 10-nucleotide random UMIs. TCRdb re-analysed the 5' RACE reads in MiXCR, keeping a single row per CDR3 protein. The sample comprises approximately 130,000 distinct CDR3 sequences, 3.2% of which are singletons, and 1.3% rests with the top ten. The sequenced sample was PBMCs. This rearrangement joins TRBV29-1 to TRBJ2-2; D assignment may be TRBD1 or TRBD2 (5 bases each). The receptor comes from a woman in her 30s with multiple sclerosis. CDR3 sequence (DNA): TGCAGCGCCCAAATACCGGGACGGCTCAACACCGGGGAGCTGTTTTTT. The encoded protein is CSAQIPGRLNTGELFF.